This T cell receptor beta chain was recorded in a study of T cell responses to AZD1222 COVID-19 vaccine. The CDR3 covers 13 residues. Germline V gives CDR1 LNHDA, CDR2 SQIVND (reference sequence). V was pared by 9 bases and J by 3 bases, with 5 bases of the junction left unmatched. Concerning this clone: Its target is unknown.

Produced via immunoSEQ multiplex PCR; TCRdb's table is partial and in-frame only. The data hold under 200,000 clones, with 90% observed a single time. Whole-study findings and limits: At 160-218 and 743-854, vaccine-associated CD4 TCRs were dominant, and they spanned spike. Donors were mostly white British, more females; clonal diversity possibly underestimated. Within unmutated variant regions lay the reported targets of nearly half of spike-specific TCRs. Increases in Spike-specific TCR breadth and depth were seen after two AZD1222 doses.

The specimen comprised peripheral blood, sampled on day 0 of AZD1222 vaccination. This receptor was taken from an adult in good health. The gene calls are TRBV19 and TRBJ1-5, with 7 bases identical to TRBD1. DNA of the CDR3: TGTGCCAGCGGACAGGCGATCAATCAGCCCCAGCATTTT. Amino acid sequence: CASGQAINQPQHF.